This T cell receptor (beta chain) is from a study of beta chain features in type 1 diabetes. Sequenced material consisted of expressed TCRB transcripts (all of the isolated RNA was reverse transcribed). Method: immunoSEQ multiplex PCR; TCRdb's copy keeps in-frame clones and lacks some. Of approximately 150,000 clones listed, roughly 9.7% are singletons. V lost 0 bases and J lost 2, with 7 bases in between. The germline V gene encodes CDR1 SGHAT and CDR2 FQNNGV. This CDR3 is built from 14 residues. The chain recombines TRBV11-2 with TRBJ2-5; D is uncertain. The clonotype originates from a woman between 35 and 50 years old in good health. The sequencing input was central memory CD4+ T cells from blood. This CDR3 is CASSLEQLQETQYF. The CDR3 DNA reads TGTGCCAGCAGCTTAGAACAGCTTCAAGAGACCCAGTACTTC.